The clone carrying this T cell receptor beta chain was detected a few times. The antigen remains unidentified. The record originates from a study of CD8+ T cells in alopecia areata. Lesional scalp tissue (obtained by punch biopsy) and peripheral blood were collected from alopecia areata patients. The CDR3 consists of 15 residues. Trimming took off 1 base at V and 12 bases at J, with 19 bases between the two ends. Germline assignment: CDR1 MGHRA and CDR2 YSYEKL. General observations from the study: Shared TCR sequences were less clear between patients than in mice, possibly partly from HLA diversity. Scalp lesions, especially in alopecia totalis/universalis, had higher clonality than normal scalp.

RNA was isolated and reverse transcribed to cDNA, the sequencing template. This table comes from immunoSEQ multiplex PCR, and its TCRdb copy is limited to in-frame clones, with some not included. The sample lists approximately 150,000 clones; 67% were seen once. The clonotype comes from a human donor with alopecia areata. The specimen comprised CD8+ T cells sorted from blood, sampled at week 0. The chain carries TRBV4-1 and TRBJ2-1; D perhaps matches TRBD1 (6 bases). The CDR3 sequence is CASSQGPGVAIGQFF. The CDR3 nucleotides read TGCGCCAGCAGCCAAGGTCCAGGGGTGGCAATCGGGCAGTTCTTC.